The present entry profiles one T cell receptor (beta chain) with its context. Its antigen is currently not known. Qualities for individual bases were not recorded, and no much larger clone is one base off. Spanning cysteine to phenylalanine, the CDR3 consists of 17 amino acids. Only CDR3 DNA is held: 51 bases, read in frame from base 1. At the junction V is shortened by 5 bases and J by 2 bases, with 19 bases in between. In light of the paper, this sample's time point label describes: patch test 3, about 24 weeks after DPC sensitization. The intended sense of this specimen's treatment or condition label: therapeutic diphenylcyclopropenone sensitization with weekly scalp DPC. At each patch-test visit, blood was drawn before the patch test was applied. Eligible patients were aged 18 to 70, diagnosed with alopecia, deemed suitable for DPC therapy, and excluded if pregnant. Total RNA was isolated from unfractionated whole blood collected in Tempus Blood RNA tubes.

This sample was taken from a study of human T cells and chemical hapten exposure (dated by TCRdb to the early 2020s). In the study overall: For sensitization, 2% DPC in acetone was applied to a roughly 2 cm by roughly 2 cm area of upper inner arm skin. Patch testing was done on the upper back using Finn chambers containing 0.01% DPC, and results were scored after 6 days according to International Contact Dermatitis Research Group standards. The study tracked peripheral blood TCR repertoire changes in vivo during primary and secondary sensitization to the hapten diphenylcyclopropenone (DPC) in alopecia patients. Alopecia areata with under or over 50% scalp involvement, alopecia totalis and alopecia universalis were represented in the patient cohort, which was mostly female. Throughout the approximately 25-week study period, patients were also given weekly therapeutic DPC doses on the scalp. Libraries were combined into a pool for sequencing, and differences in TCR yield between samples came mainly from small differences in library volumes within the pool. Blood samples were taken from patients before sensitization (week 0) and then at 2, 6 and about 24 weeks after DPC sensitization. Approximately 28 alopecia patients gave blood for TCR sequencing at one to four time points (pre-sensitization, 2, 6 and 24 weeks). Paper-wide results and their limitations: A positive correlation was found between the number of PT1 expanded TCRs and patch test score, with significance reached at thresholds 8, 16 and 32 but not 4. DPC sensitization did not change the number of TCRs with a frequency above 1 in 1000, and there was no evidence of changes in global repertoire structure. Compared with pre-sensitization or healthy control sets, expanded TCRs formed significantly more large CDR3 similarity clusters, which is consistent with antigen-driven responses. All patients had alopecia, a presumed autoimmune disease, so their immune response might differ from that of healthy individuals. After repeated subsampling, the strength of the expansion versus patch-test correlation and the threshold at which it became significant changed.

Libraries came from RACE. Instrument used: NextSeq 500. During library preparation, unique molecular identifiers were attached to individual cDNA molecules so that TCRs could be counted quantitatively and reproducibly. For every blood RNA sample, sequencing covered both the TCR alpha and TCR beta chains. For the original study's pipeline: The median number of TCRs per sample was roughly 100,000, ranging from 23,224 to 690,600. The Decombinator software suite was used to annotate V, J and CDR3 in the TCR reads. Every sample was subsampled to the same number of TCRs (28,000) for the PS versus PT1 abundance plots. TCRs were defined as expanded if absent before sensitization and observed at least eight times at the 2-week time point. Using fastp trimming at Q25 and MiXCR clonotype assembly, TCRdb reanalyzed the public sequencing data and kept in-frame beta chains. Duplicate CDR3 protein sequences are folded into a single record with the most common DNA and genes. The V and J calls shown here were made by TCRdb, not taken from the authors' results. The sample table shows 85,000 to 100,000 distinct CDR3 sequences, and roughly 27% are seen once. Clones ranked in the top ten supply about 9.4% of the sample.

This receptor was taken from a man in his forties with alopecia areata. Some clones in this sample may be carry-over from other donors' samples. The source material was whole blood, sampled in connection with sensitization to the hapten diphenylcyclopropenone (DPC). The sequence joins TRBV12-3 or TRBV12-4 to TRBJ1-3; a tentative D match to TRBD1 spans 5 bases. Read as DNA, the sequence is TGTGCCAGCAGTCCCCAAGGGACGGCCGTCACTGGAAACACCATATATTTT. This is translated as CASSPQGTAVTGNTIYF.